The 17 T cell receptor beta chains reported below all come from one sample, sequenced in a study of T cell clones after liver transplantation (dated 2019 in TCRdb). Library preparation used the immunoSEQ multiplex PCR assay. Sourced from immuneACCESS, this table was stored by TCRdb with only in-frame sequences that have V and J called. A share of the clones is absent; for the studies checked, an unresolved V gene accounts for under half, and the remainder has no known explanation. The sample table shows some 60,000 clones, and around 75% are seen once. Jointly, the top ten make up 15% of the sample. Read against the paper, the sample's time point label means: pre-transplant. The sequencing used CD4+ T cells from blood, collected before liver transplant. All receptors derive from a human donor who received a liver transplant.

CDR3 amino acids: CASNPGPGVGGELFF. DNA for the CDR3: TGTGCCAGCAACCCGGGACCAGGGGTGGGCGGGGAGCTGTTTTTT. The chain carries TRBV9 and TRBJ2-2; D is possibly TRBD1 (6 bases). This CDR3 is 15 amino acids long. Looked up from germline, CDR1 is SGDLS and CDR2 is YYNGEE. Trimming shortened V by 6 bases and J by 7 bases, and 19 bases separated the two germline ends.

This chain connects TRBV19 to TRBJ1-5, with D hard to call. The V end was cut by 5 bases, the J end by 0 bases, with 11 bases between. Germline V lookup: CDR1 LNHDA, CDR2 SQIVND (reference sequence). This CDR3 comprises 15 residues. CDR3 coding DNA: TGTGCCAGTAGTGTAGCAGGAATTAGCAATCAGCCCCAGCATTTT. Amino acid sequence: CASSVAGISNQPQHF.

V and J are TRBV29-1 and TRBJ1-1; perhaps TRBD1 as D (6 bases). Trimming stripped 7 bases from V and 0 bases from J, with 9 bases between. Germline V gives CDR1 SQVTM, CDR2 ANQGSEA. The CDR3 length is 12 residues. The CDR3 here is CSGYRVNTEAFF. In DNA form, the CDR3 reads TGCAGCGGGTACAGGGTGAACACTGAAGCTTTCTTT. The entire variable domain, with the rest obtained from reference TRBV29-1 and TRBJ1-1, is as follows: SAVISQKPSRDICQRGTSLTIQCQVDSQVTMMFWYRQQPGQSLTLIATANQGSEATYESGFVIDKFPISRPNLTFSTLTVSNMSPEDSSIYLCSGYRVNTEAFFGQGTRLTVV.

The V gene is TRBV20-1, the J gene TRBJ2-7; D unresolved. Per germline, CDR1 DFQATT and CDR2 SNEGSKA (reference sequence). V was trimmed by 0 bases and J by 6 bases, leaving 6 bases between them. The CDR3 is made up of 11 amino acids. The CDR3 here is CSARDGSEQYF. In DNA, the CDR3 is TGCAGTGCTAGAGACGGTAGCGAGCAGTACTTC.

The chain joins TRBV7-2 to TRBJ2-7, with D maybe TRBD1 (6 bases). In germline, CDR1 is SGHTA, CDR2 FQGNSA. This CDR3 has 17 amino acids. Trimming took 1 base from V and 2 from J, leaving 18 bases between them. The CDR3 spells CASSLGVVPGTTYEQYF. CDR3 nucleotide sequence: TGTGCCAGCAGCTTAGGGGTAGTTCCGGGGACAACCTACGAGCAGTACTTC.

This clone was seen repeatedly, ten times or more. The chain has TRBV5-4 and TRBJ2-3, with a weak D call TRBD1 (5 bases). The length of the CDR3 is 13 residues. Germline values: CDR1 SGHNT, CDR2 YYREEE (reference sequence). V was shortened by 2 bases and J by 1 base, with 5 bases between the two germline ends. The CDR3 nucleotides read TGTGCCAGCAGCTTACAGGGCACAGATACGCAGTATTTT. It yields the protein CASSLQGTDTQYF.

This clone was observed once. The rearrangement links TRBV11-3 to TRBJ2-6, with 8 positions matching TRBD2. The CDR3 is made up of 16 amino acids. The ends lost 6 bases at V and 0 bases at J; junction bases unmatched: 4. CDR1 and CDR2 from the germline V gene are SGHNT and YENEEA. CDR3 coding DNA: TGTGCCAGCAGTTCGGGGGGGAGCTCTGGGGCCAACGTCCTGACTTTC. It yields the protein CASSSGGSSGANVLTF.

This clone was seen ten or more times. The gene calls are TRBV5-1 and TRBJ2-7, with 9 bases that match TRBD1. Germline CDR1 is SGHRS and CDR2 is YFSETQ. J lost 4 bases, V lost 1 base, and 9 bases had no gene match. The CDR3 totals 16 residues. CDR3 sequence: CASSLLAGTGIYEQYF. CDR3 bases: TGCGCCAGCAGCTTGCTAGCCGGGACAGGGATTTACGAGCAGTACTTC.

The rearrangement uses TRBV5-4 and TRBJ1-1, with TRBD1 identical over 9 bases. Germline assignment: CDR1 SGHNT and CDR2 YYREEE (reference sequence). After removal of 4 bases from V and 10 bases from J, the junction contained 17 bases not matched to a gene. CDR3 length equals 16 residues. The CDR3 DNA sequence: TGTGCCAGCAGCCTCGGAGGCCCCGGGACAGGGAAAGGAGCTTTCTTT. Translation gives CASSLGGPGTGKGAFF. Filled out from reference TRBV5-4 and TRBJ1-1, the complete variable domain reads ETGVTQSPTHLIKTRGQQVTLRCSSQSGHNTVSWYQQALGQGPQFIFQYYREEENGRGNFPPRFSGLQFPNYSSELNVNALELDDSALYLCASSLGGPGTGKGAFFGQGTRLTVV.

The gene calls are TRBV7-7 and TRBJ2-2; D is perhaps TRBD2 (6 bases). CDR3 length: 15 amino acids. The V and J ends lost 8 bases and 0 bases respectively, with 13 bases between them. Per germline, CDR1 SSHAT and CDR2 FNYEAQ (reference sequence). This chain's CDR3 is CASGLGTPNTGELFF. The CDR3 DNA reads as TGTGCCAGCGGCCTCGGGACTCCGAACACCGGGGAGCTGTTTTTT.

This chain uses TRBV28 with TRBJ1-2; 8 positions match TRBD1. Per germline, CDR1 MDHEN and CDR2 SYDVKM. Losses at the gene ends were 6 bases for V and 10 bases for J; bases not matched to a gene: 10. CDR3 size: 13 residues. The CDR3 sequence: CASSRPGQGVYTF. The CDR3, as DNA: TGTGCCAGCAGCCGACCCGGACAGGGTGTCTACACCTTC.

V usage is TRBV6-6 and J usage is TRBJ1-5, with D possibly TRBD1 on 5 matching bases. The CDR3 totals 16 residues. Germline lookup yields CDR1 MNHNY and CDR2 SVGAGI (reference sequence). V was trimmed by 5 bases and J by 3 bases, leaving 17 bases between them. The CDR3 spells CASSQRRQSYNQPQHF. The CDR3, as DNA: TGTGCCAGCAGTCAGCGACGACAGTCCTACAATCAGCCCCAGCATTTT.

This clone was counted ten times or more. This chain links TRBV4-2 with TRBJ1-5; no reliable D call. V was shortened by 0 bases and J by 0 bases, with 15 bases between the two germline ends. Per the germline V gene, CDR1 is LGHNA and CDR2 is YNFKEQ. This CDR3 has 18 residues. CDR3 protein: CASSQDFVGYYSNQPQHF. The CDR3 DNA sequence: TGTGCCAGCAGCCAAGATTTCGTCGGGTATTATAGCAATCAGCCCCAGCATTTT.

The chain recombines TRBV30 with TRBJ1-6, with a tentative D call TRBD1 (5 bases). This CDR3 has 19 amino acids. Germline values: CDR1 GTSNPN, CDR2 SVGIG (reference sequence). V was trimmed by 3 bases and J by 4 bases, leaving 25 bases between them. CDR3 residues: CAWRHPLQGVNVYNSPLHF. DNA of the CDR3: TGTGCCTGGAGGCATCCACTACAAGGGGTGAACGTTTATAATTCACCCCTCCACTTT. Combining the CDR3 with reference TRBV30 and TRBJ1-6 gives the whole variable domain SQTIHQWPATLVQPVGSPLSLECTVEGTSNPNLYWYRQAAGRGLQLLFYSVGIGQISSEVPQNLSASRPQDRQFILSSKKLLLSDSGFYLCAWRHPLQGVNVYNSPLHFGNGTRLTVT.

The CDR3 sequence is CASGPGGWETQYF. CDR3 nucleotides: TGTGCCAGCGGCCCCGGGGGGTGGGAGACCCAGTACTTC. V gene TRBV25-1 combines with J gene TRBJ2-5; 7 bases map to TRBD2. The germline V gene encodes CDR1 MGHDK and CDR2 SYGVNS. V was clipped by 8 bases and J by 5 bases; unmatched bases: 8. The CDR3 contains 13 residues.

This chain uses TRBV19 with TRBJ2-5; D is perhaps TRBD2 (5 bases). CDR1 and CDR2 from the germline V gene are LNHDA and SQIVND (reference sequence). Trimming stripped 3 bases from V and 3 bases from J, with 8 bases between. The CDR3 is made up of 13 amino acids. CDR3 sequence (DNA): TGTGCCAGTAGTATGAGGGCCGAAGAGACCCAGTACTTC. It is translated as CASSMRAEETQYF.

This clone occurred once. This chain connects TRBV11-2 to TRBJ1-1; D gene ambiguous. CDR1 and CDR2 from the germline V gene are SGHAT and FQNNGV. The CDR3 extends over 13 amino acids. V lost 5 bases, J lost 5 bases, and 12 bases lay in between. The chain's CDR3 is CASSMHTGTEAFF. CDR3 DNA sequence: TGTGCCAGCAGCATGCATACGGGTACTGAAGCTTTCTTT.